Listed here are 21 T cell receptor beta chains from one sample, sequenced in a study of cytomegalovirus exposure and HLA in healthy donors. The PCR used 60 Vbeta and 13 Jbeta primers. Profiling relied on immunoSEQ multiplex PCR, and the TCRdb table lists in-frame clones only, not all of them. Of approximately 170,000 clones listed, roughly 73% are singletons. The sample consisted of PBMCs. The receptors were sampled from a male donor in good health and CMV-seronegative.

The J gene is TRBJ2-2, the V gene TRBV7-9; maybe TRBD2 (6 bases). The CDR3 totals 14 residues. V lost 9 bases to trimming and J lost 5 bases, with 16 bases between them. Per germline, CDR1 SEHNR and CDR2 FQNEAQ (reference sequence). In DNA form, the CDR3 reads TGTGCCAGTTGGCGGGGAGTGGGGACCGGGGAGCTGTTTTTT. Its protein is CASWRGVGTGELFF.

The V gene is TRBV29-1, the J gene TRBJ2-7, with D tentatively TRBD2 (6 bases). The germline V gene encodes CDR1 SQVTM and CDR2 ANQGSEA. The CDR3 extends over 13 amino acids. V was shortened by 5 bases and J by 0 bases, with 11 bases between the two germline ends. In DNA form, the CDR3 reads TGCAGCGTTCTGGAGGGGTTCTCCTACGAGCAGTACTTC. Its protein product is CSVLEGFSYEQYF.

This sequence joins TRBV10-3 and TRBJ2-5, with D possibly matching TRBD2 (7 bases). The CDR3 consists of 15 residues. Germline V gene lookup returns CDR1 ENHRY and CDR2 SYGVKD. V was pared by 2 bases and J by 3 bases, with 13 bases between. The CDR3 nucleotides are TGTGCCATCAGTGAGGGGGGAGGGGGAAAAGAGACCCAGTACTTC. Protein: CAISEGGGGKETQYF.

This clone occurred a few times. The chain employs TRBV6-1 and TRBJ1-3, with 8 bases aligning to TRBD1. Looked up from germline, CDR1 is MNHNS and CDR2 is SASEGT. J was trimmed by 2 bases and V by 6 bases; bases with no gene match: 3. There are 14 residues in the CDR3. CDR3 region: CASSTDRAGNTIYF. CDR3 DNA: TGTGCCAGCAGCACGGACAGGGCTGGAAACACCATATATTTT.

The chain links TRBV5-1 to TRBJ2-3, with unresolved D. Germline V gene data show CDR1 as SGHRS and CDR2 as YFSETQ. The CDR3 contains 12 residues. V was cut by 5 bases and J by 4 bases, with 8 bases left in between. This chain's CDR3 is CASRVSADTQYF. As DNA, the CDR3 is TGCGCCAGCAGGGTGAGTGCAGATACGCAGTATTTT.

The genes are TRBV5-1 and TRBJ2-7, with D possibly being TRBD1 (6 bases). V lost 2 bases and J 4 bases, leaving 19 bases between the germline ends. The germline V gene has CDR1 SGHRS and CDR2 YFSETQ. The CDR3 sequence is 16 residues long. The CDR3 coding sequence is TGCGCCAGCAGCTTTTCGCCCGACAGGAAAGGTTACGAGCAGTACTTC. The encoded protein is CASSFSPDRKGYEQYF.

The gene calls are TRBV11-2 and TRBJ2-1; 9 bases map to TRBD2. V shed 5 bases and J 4 bases; nucleotides not matched to a gene: 9. The CDR3 sequence is 16 residues long. Germline V gene lookup returns CDR1 SGHAT and CDR2 FQNNGV. CDR3 region: CASSRTLAGIYNEQFF. The DNA of the CDR3 is TGTGCCAGCAGCCGGACCCTAGCGGGAATATACAATGAGCAGTTCTTC.

This chain connects TRBV18 to TRBJ2-7; D is uncertain. V lost 3 bases and J 4 bases, leaving 4 bases between the germline ends. The CDR3 has 11 residues. CDR1 and CDR2 (germline): KGHSH, LQKENI. CDR3 in amino acids: CASSPEYEQYF. Written as DNA, the CDR3 is TGTGCCAGCTCACCGGAGTACGAGCAGTACTTC.

The V and J genes are TRBV5-6 and TRBJ2-5; the D gene is possibly TRBD1 (5 bases). Matching the DNA end better, TRBJ2-7 makes the J call doubtful. Germline V gene data show CDR1 as SGHDT and CDR2 as YYEEEE. There are 12 residues in the CDR3. CDR3 nucleotides: TGTGCCAGCAGCTCCGACAGCTACGAGCAGTACTTC. Amino acids: CASSSDSYEQYF.

This clone was counted a few times. This chain links TRBV7-2 with TRBJ2-2; TRBD1 is a possible D gene (5 bases). The CDR3 contains 19 residues. The V end was cut by 5 bases, the J end by 5 bases, with 27 bases between. From germline, CDR1 is SGHTA and CDR2 FQGNSA. The CDR3 here is CASSLGLGMGQARTGELFF. The CDR3 DNA reads as TGTGCCAGCAGCCTAGGGTTGGGAATGGGGCAGGCGAGGACCGGGGAGCTGTTTTTT.

The chain couples TRBV6-5 to TRBJ1-2, with unresolved D. Trimming stripped 2 bases from V and 3 bases from J, with 10 bases between. This CDR3 contains 14 residues. Germline-derived CDR1 and CDR2 are MNHEY and SVGAGI. CDR3 amino acids: CASSYDKWYYGYTF. CDR3 in DNA: TGTGCCAGCAGTTACGACAAATGGTACTATGGCTACACCTTC.

This clone was detected only once. The J gene is TRBJ1-2, the V gene TRBV5-1, with 11 bases aligning to TRBD1. V shed 3 bases, J shed 7 bases, and the junction held 8 bases outside the gene matches. CDR1 is SGHRS and CDR2 is YFSETQ in the germline V gene. The CDR3 consists of 15 residues. The CDR3 nucleotides are TGCGCCAGCAGCTCGGGACAGGGGGTTTTGGCTGGCTACACCTTC. Translation: CASSSGQGVLAGYTF.

The chain links TRBV7-7 to TRBJ2-5, with 12 bases matching TRBD2. The J segment lost 3 bases and the V segment lost 4 bases, leaving 3 bases of the junction unmatched. CDR1 is SSHAT and CDR2 is FNYEAQ in the germline V gene (reference sequence). The CDR3 is 15 residues long. The CDR3 coding sequence is TGTGCCAGCAGCTCCGGACTAGCGGGGAAAGAGACCCAGTACTTC. The encoded protein is CASSSGLAGKETQYF.

The chain links TRBV28 to TRBJ1-5; no clear D. Trimming removed 5 bases from V and 4 bases from J, with 3 bases in between. This CDR3 is built from 11 residues. CDR1 MDHEN and CDR2 SYDVKM come from the germline V gene. CDR3 sequence reads: CASSPNQPQHF. For the CDR3, the DNA is TGTGCCAGCAGTCCAAATCAGCCCCAGCATTTT.

J is TRBJ1-5 and V is TRBV6-6, with D uncertain. This CDR3 contains 13 residues. Germline CDR1 is MNHNY and CDR2 is SVGAGI (reference sequence). V was shortened by 3 bases and J by 0 bases, with 3 bases between the two germline ends. CDR3: CASSYNSNQPQHF. In nucleotides, the CDR3 is TGTGCCAGCAGTTATAATAGCAATCAGCCCCAGCATTTT.

This chain joins TRBV7-8 and TRBJ2-7; 8 bases are a match to TRBD1. V shed 5 bases and J 2 bases; nucleotides not matched to a gene: 8. This CDR3 is 15 amino acids long. Germline CDR1 and CDR2: SGHVS and FQNEAQ. In DNA form, the CDR3 reads TGTGCCAGCAGCCCGGACCAGGGGGCGACCTACGAGCAGTACTTC. Its protein is CASSPDQGATYEQYF.

The genes are TRBV6-1 and TRBJ2-4; TRBD1 might be the D (6 bases). V was trimmed by 3 bases and J by 1 base, leaving 16 bases between them. The CDR3 totals 17 residues. Germline-derived CDR1 and CDR2 are MNHNS and SASEGT. CDR3 nucleotide sequence: TGTGCCAGCAGTGATAGCTGGGGGCTATTGGCCAAAAACATTCAGTACTTC. This encodes CASSDSWGLLAKNIQYF.

CDR3 DNA: TGTGCCAGTGCGGTGGGGGGGATGAACACTGAAGCTTTCTTT. Its protein product is CASAVGGMNTEAFF. The gene calls are TRBV19 and TRBJ1-1; D possibly corresponds to TRBD1 (5 bases). Germline V gene sequence: CDR1 LNHDA, CDR2 SQIVND (reference sequence). The ends were cut back, 8 bases at V and 0 bases at J, with 13 bases in the middle. The CDR3 sequence is 14 residues long.

The V call is TRBV10-3, the J call TRBJ2-7, with D hard to call. The V gene lost 6 bases and the J gene lost 0 bases, with 9 bases spanning the gap. The CDR3 sequence is 13 residues long. CDR1 and CDR2 (germline): ENHRY, SYGVKD. The CDR3, as DNA: TGTGCCATCAGCGCGGTGAGCTCCTACGAGCAGTACTTC. Amino acids: CAISAVSSYEQYF.

V gene TRBV21-1 combines with J gene TRBJ2-7; the table's TRBD1 call for D was not verified on the DNA. TRBV21-1 is reported as a pseudogene. This CDR3 region has 16 residues. CDR3 coding DNA: TGTGCCAGCAGCAAAGGAAGGGCAGGGATCCCCTACGAGCAGTACTTC. Amino acids: CASSKGRAGIPYEQYF.

V is TRBV7-9 and J is TRBJ2-5; D remains ambiguous. V was trimmed by 7 bases and J by 2 bases, leaving 14 bases between them. Germline-derived CDR1 and CDR2 are SEHNR and FQNEAQ (reference sequence). This CDR3 comprises 14 residues. CDR3 nucleotides: TGTGCCAGCAACCGGTTAGGAGTACAAGAGACCCAGTACTTC. This encodes CASNRLGVQETQYF.